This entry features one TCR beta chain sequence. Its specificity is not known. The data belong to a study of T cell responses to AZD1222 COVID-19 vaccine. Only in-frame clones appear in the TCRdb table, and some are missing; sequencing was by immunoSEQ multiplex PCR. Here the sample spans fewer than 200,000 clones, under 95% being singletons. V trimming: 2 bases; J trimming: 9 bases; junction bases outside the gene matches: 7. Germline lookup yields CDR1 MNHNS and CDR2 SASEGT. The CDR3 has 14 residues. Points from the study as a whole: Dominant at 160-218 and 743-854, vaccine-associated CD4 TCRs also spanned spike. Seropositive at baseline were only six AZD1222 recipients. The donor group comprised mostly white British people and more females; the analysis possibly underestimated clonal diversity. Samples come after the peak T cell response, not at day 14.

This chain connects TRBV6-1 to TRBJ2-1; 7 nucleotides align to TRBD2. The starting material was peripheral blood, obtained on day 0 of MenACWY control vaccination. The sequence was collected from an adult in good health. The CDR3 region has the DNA TGTGCCAGCAGTGAAACTAGCGCCTACGGTGAGCAGTTCTTC. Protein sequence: CASSETSAYGEQFF.